A selection of T cell receptor beta chains follows, all from one sample in a study of T cells in Graves' hyperthyroidism and ophthalmopathy. TCRdb reanalysed the multiplex PCR reads using MiXCR and keeps one entry per CDR3 protein. The sample has some 350,000 distinct CDR3 sequences, 20% to 25% seen once. What was sequenced was blood. The receptors here all came from a man aged 50 to 60 with Graves' hyperthyroidism. Each CDR3 is given with its conserved first and last residue. The order of the fields is D gene, V gene, clone size, J gene, CDR3 DNA, CDR3 protein. A D gene is named only where the DNA matches it firmly. Some rows have no size entry. The others give once, few or many, or a class for an expanded clone.

>NA|TRBV5-1|NA|TRBJ2-7
TGCGCCAGCAGGCGGGACGGATCCTACGAGCAGTACTTC
CASRRDGSYEQYF
>NA|TRBV5-1|NA|TRBJ2-2
TGCGCCAGCAGCTCGACCGAGGGGAAGGGGTTTATCAACACCGGGGAGCTGTTTTTT
CASSSTEGKGFINTGELFF
>NA|TRBV7-3|few|TRBJ2-1
TGTGGTCCCCTTGACCTTAGGGCCAATGAGCAGTTCTTC
CGPLDLRANEQFF
>TRBD2|TRBV19|NA|TRBJ2-7
TGTGCCAGTCCTCTCCTCGCGGGAGGGCCGAACGAGCAGTACTTC
CASPLLAGGPNEQYF
>NA|TRBV28|many|TRBJ2-5
TGTGCCAGCAGTTTATCTGGCCTTCGAGGGACCCAGTACTTC
CASSLSGLRGTQYF
>NA|TRBV6-1|NA|TRBJ1-5
TGTGCCAGCAGGACCGACGGTTACAATCAGCCCCAGCATTTT
CASRTDGYNQPQHF
>TRBD1|TRBV27|NA|TRBJ2-5
TGTGCCAGCAGTTCCCCCTGGACAGGGAGGGAGACCCAGTACTTC
CASSSPWTGRETQYF
>TRBD2|TRBV12-3/TRBV12-4|NA|TRBJ2-7
TGTGCCAGCAGCACTCTAGCGGGTTGGGAGCAGTACTTC
CASSTLAGWEQYF
>NA|TRBV2|NA|TRBJ2-4
TGTGCCAGCAGTGAAGAATCTACTGGAAAAACCATTCAGTACTTC
CASSEESTGKTIQYF
>NA|TRBV5-1|NA|TRBJ1-6
TGCGCCAGCAGAGGGGTCGGATCACCCCTCCACTTT
CASRGVGSPLHF
>TRBD1|TRBV2|NA|TRBJ2-3
TGTGCCAGCTCACTAGCCGGGACAGGGGAGGATACGCAGTATTTT
CASSLAGTGEDTQYF
>NA|TRBV29-1|few|TRBJ1-2
TGCAGCGCACGGTTGGGGCCGGGTGGCTACACCTTC
CSARLGPGGYTF
>NA|TRBV20-1|NA|TRBJ2-3
TGCAGTGCCTTTAGTGGGGGGATCACAGATACGCAGTATTTT
CSAFSGGITDTQYF
>NA|TRBV11-3|NA|TRBJ2-1
TGTGCCAGCTCACCTTCGGGGTCACCTGGCGGTGAGCAGTTCTTC
CASSPSGSPGGEQFF
>TRBD2|TRBV12-3/TRBV12-4|many|TRBJ2-3
TGTGCCAGCATGGCGCTAGCGGGAGGAGGTTATACGCAGTATTTT
CASMALAGGGYTQYF
>NA|TRBV11-3|NA|TRBJ2-2
TGTGCCAGCAGGCCAAGGACGAACACCGGGGGGCTGTTTTTT
CASRPRTNTGGLFF
>TRBD2|TRBV20-1|NA|TRBJ2-1
TGCAGTGCCACAACCGGGACTAGCGGGAAATACAATGAGCAGTTCTTC
CSATTGTSGKYNEQFF
>NA|TRBV29-1|many|TRBJ1-1
TGCAGCGCCAGGAACACTGAAGCTTTCTTT
CSARNTEAFF
>TRBD1|TRBV2|NA|TRBJ2-7
TGTGCCAGCAGTGAAGCGGGTGGGACAGGGGGATTCTACGAGCAGTACTTC
CASSEAGGTGGFYEQYF
>TRBD2|TRBV6-1|many|TRBJ2-2
TGTGCCAGCAGCGGGTTAGCGGGAGCCGGGGAGCTGTTTTTT
CASSGLAGAGELFF
>TRBD1|TRBV18|NA|TRBJ2-2
TGTGCCAGCTCACCGAGACAGGGGGTTGACACCGGGGAGCTGTTTTTT
CASSPRQGVDTGELFF
>TRBD2|TRBV7-3|many|TRBJ2-1
TGTGCCAGCAGCCTCTCTAGCGGGAGCAATGAGCAGTTCTTC
CASSLSSGSNEQFF